The next 22 T cell receptor beta chains were all read from a single sample in a study of T cell responses to AZD1222 COVID-19 vaccine. Some clones are missing from TCRdb's copy, which holds only in-frame ones; the method was immunoSEQ multiplex PCR. This table holds more than 95,000 clones, roughly 90% found once. Sequences were derived from peripheral blood, sampled on day 0 of MenACWY control vaccination. These receptors were taken from an adult in good health.

This clone was observed a few times. The V gene is TRBV7-3, the J gene TRBJ2-2, with 8 bases matching TRBD2. The CDR3 has 17 amino acids. CDR1 SGHTA and CDR2 FQGTGA come from the germline V gene. The J segment lost 3 bases and the V segment lost 1 base, leaving 7 bases of the junction unmatched. The chain's CDR3 is CASSLRPGLDDTGELFF. The CDR3 DNA follows: TGTGCCAGCAGCTTAAGACCGGGACTAGATGACACCGGGGAGCTGTTTTTT.

The V and J genes are TRBV6-5 and TRBJ2-2, with 9 bases that match TRBD1. CDR1 and CDR2 from the germline V gene are MNHEY and SVGAGI. CDR3 size: 16 residues. Losses at the gene ends were 4 bases for V and 2 bases for J; bases not matched to a gene: 5. CDR3 in DNA: TGTGCCAGCAGTTCCGGGACAGGGTATAACACCGGGGAGCTGTTTTTT. Translated: CASSSGTGYNTGELFF.

The chain is built from TRBV19 and TRBJ1-4, with 7 positions matching TRBD1. The CDR3 has 15 amino acids. After removal of 5 bases from V and 4 bases from J, the junction contained 7 bases not matched to a gene. Germline V CDR1 and CDR2: LNHDA, SQIVND (reference sequence). The CDR3 protein is CASSALQGINEKLFF. In DNA form, the CDR3 reads TGTGCCAGTAGTGCCTTACAGGGGATTAATGAAAAACTGTTTTTT.

As concerns this clone: The junction departs from germline at one end; a sequencing error may be responsible. The rearrangement joins TRBV12-3 or TRBV12-4 to TRBJ2-7; possibly TRBD2 for D (6 bases). The CDR3 sequence is 12 residues long. CDR3 region: CASTRSSGTLNF. The CDR3 region has the DNA TGTGCCAGCACCAGGAGCTCCGGGACTCTCAACTTC.

The chain combines TRBV6-2 or TRBV6-3 with TRBJ1-6, with D uncertain. Germline V gives CDR1 MNHEY, CDR2 SVGEGT. Trimming removed 5 bases from V and 6 bases from J, with 17 bases in between. The CDR3 contains 16 residues. As DNA, the CDR3 is TGTGCCAGCAGTCGAAGCGGTACCGGGCTTAATTCACCCCTCCACTTT. Translation gives CASSRSGTGLNSPLHF.

The chain recombines TRBV3-1 (or the pseudogene TRBV3-2) with TRBJ1-2, with TRBD1 as a possible D gene (5 bases). Germline loops: CDR1 LGHDT, CDR2 YNNKEL (reference sequence). V lost 4 bases and J 3 bases, leaving 15 bases between the germline ends. The CDR3 covers 15 residues. The chain's CDR3 is CASSRGVGADYGYTF. The CDR3 region has the DNA TGTGCCAGCAGCCGCGGCGTAGGGGCTGACTATGGCTACACCTTC.

The V call is TRBV10-3, the J call TRBJ1-5; D ambiguous. Germline values: CDR1 ENHRY, CDR2 SYGVKD. V was clipped by 11 bases and J by 6 bases, with 11 bases between them. The CDR3 runs to 11 residues. The CDR3 is CAPSGGQPQHF. CDR3 DNA sequence: TGTGCCCCTTCTGGTGGTCAGCCCCAGCATTTT.

The V and J genes are TRBV3-1 (or the pseudogene TRBV3-2) and TRBJ2-6; D uncertain. Germline V gene sequence: CDR1 LGHDT, CDR2 YNNKEL (reference sequence). V lost 1 base and J lost 3, with 7 bases in between. CDR3 length: 15 residues. CDR3 DNA sequence: TGTGCCAGCAGCCAAGCCACGATTGGGGCCAACGTCCTGACTTTC. It specifies CASSQATIGANVLTF.

In this sample, this clone turned up a few times. Compared with germline, one end of the junction differs, possibly owing to a read error. The chain has TRBV27 and TRBJ1-2; 7 bases fit TRBD1. The CDR3 is 13 amino acids. Per the germline V gene, CDR1 is MNHEY and CDR2 is SMNVEV (reference sequence). CDR3 protein: CASSVDREVAVAF. The CDR3 bases are TGTGCCAGCAGTGTCGACAGGGAGGTTGCTGTTGCCTTC.

This chain connects TRBV11-3 to TRBJ2-1; 8 nucleotides agree with TRBD2. Losses at the gene ends were 4 bases for V and 2 bases for J; bases not matched to a gene: 4. Germline CDR1 is SGHNT and CDR2 is YENEEA. This CDR3 has 15 residues. The CDR3 DNA sequence: TGTGCCAGCAGCTCCCCTAGCGGGCCCTACAATGAGCAGTTCTTC. It codes for CASSSPSGPYNEQFF.

The gene calls are TRBV9 and TRBJ1-2; 8 bases fit TRBD1. Germline loops: CDR1 SGDLS, CDR2 YYNGEE. The CDR3 has 15 amino acids. The ends lost 3 bases at V and 2 bases at J; junction bases unmatched: 6. The DNA of the CDR3 is TGTGCCAGCAGCGCTGGGACAGGACTCAACTATGGCTACACCTTC. Translated, it gives CASSAGTGLNYGYTF.

CDR3 sequence (DNA): TGTGCCAGCAGCGTAGGTCGGGCAGATCATACGCAGTATTTT. Its translation is CASSVGRADHTQYF. The rearrangement joins TRBV9 to TRBJ2-3; D gene uncertain. Trimming took 0 bases from V and 7 from J, leaving 12 bases between them. The CDR3 runs to 14 residues. CDR1 is SGDLS, CDR2 YYNGEE, per germline.

The V call is TRBV5-1, the J call TRBJ1-1; D ambiguous. V was clipped by 2 bases and J by 2 bases, with 7 bases between them. Germline V gene data show CDR1 as SGHRS and CDR2 as YFSETQ. The CDR3 spans 13 residues. The CDR3 reads CASSLRINTEAFF. In DNA, the CDR3 is TGCGCCAGCAGCTTACGGATAAACACTGAAGCTTTCTTT. The whole variable domain, remainder taken from reference TRBV5-1 and TRBJ1-1, is KAGVTQTPRYLIKTRGQQVTLSCSPISGHRSVSWYQQTPGQGLQFLFEYFSETQRNKGNFPGRFSGRQFSNSRSEMNVSTLELGDSALYLCASSLRINTEAFFGQGTRLTVV.

The chain carries TRBV7-8 and TRBJ1-5; D is unresolved. Germline lookup yields CDR1 SGHVS and CDR2 FQNEAQ. Trimming removed 1 base at V and 8 bases at J, with 9 bases between. This CDR3 comprises 13 residues. The CDR3 DNA sequence: TGTGCCAGCAGCTTAGGACCGAAGGAGCCCCAGCATTTT. This encodes CASSLGPKEPQHF.

The chain joins TRBV7-6 to TRBJ2-3, with 7 bases identical to TRBD2. Germline loops: CDR1 SGHVS, CDR2 FNYEAQ. The CDR3 has 17 amino acids. The junction had 14 bases not matched to a gene; V was cut back by 2 bases and J by 6 bases. CDR3 bases: TGTGCCAGCAGCTTATTTGCTGGGAGGGATTTGTTGGATACGCAGTATTTT. Amino acids: CASSLFAGRDLLDTQYF.

The chain recombines TRBV7-6 with TRBJ1-3; 8 nucleotides agree with TRBD1. The CDR3 covers 15 residues. The germline V gene encodes CDR1 SGHVS and CDR2 FNYEAQ. V dropped 5 bases and J dropped 3; count of bases not matched to a gene: 6. CDR3 region: CASSHPTGVGNTIYF. The CDR3 DNA reads TGTGCCAGCAGCCACCCGACAGGGGTTGGAAACACCATATATTTT.

This sequence joins TRBV2 and TRBJ2-3, with D maybe TRBD1 (5 bases). This CDR3 region has 12 residues. Germline V CDR1 and CDR2: SNHLY, FYNNEI. V was pared by 8 bases and J by 2 bases, with 8 bases between. The CDR3 DNA is TGTGCCAGCGACAGAGCCACAGATACGCAGTATTTT. Residues: CASDRATDTQYF.

Points on this clone: Other DNA sequences from this sample encode an identical CDR3 as well. The V and J genes are TRBV20-1 and TRBJ2-5; D is undetermined. CDR1 and CDR2 from the germline V gene are DFQATT and SNEGSKA (reference sequence). This CDR3 comprises 10 residues. Trimming took off 4 bases at V and 5 bases at J, with 5 bases between the two ends. CDR3 residues: CSAMGETQYF. The CDR3 nucleotides are TGCAGTGCTATGGGCGAGACCCAGTACTTC.

This chain uses TRBV3-1 (or the pseudogene TRBV3-2) with TRBJ1-3; D is possibly TRBD1 (6 bases). V lost 5 bases and J 1 base, leaving 9 bases between the germline ends. The CDR3 runs 14 residues. Germline lookup yields CDR1 LGHDT and CDR2 YNNKEL (reference sequence). DNA for the CDR3: TGTGCCAGCAGCTCGACAGGTTCTGGAAACACCATATATTTT. As protein: CASSSTGSGNTIYF.

The chain recombines TRBV28 with TRBJ1-2; D gene uncertain. CDR1 is MDHEN and CDR2 is SYDVKM in the germline V gene. The germline V and J ends were trimmed by 5 bases and 0 bases, with 10 bases remaining between them. The CDR3 runs to 14 residues. CDR3 sequence: CASSPRSTNYGYTF. CDR3 DNA sequence: TGTGCCAGCAGTCCAAGGTCGACTAACTATGGCTACACCTTC.

The J gene is TRBJ1-5, the V gene TRBV5-6; D might be TRBD1 (5 bases). Germline CDR1 reads SGHDT; CDR2 reads YYEEEE. V gave up 0 bases and J gave up 6 bases, with 19 bases separating them. This CDR3 has 17 residues. This CDR3 reads CASSLGIRSGSPQPQHF. CDR3 DNA sequence: TGTGCCAGCAGCTTGGGAATTAGGTCAGGGAGCCCTCAGCCCCAGCATTTT.

V usage is TRBV29-1 and J usage is TRBJ2-1, with 9 bases identical to TRBD2. Germline V gene lookup returns CDR1 SQVTM and CDR2 ANQGSEA. V gave up 4 bases and J gave up 4 bases; unmatched junction bases: 5. The CDR3 consists of 14 residues. The CDR3 spells CSVVEAGGYNEQFF. The CDR3 DNA sequence: TGCAGCGTTGTTGAAGCGGGAGGATACAATGAGCAGTTCTTC.